These 20 T cell receptor beta chains were sequenced from one sample in a study of OX40 agonist ivuxolimab in advanced cancers. Clones were sequenced by immunoSEQ multiplex PCR, and TCRdb holds only the in-frame ones, with some missing. The table has fewer than 40,000 clones, about 80% seen once. Sequenced here: CD4+ or CD8+ T cells sorted from blood, sampled in a trial of the OX40 agonist ivuxolimab. The receptors here all came from an adult with an advanced solid tumor such as melanoma, head and neck, liver or kidney cancer.

V and J are TRBV10-3 and TRBJ2-7; 10 nucleotides agree with TRBD1. Germline V lookup: CDR1 ENHRY, CDR2 SYGVKD. V lost 0 bases, J lost 4 bases, and 3 bases stayed unmatched. This CDR3 is built from 15 residues. The CDR3 loop is CAISESTGGIYEQYF. As DNA, the CDR3 is TGTGCCATCAGTGAGTCGACAGGGGGCATATACGAGCAGTACTTC.

The chain has TRBV7-9 and TRBJ2-3; D perhaps matches TRBD2 (6 bases). This CDR3 has 15 residues. V was cut by 4 bases and J by 3 bases, with 14 bases left in between. The V gene's germline CDR1 is SEHNR and CDR2 FQNEAQ (reference sequence). The CDR3 spells CASSSTGTLTDTQYF. The CDR3 DNA is TGTGCCAGCAGCTCAACCGGGACTTTAACAGATACGCAGTATTTT.

This clone occurred a few times. The chain is built from TRBV18 and TRBJ1-1; D gene unclear. CDR1 KGHSH and CDR2 LQKENI come from the germline V gene. There are 17 residues in the CDR3. Trimming took 6 bases from V and 3 from J, leaving 23 bases between them. The CDR3 here is CASSSRTPGQRDTEAFF. CDR3 sequence (DNA): TGTGCCAGCTCGTCAAGGACTCCGGGCCAGCGGGACACTGAAGCTTTCTTT.

The rearrangement joins TRBV5-6 to TRBJ2-1, with 8 bases lining up with TRBD2. Germline V lookup: CDR1 SGHDT, CDR2 YYEEEE. There are 11 residues in the CDR3. V dropped 2 bases and J dropped 15; count of bases not matched to a gene: 4. DNA of the CDR3: TGTGCCAGCAGCTTTCGGGGGGGCTGGTTCTTC. It specifies CASSFRGGWFF.

The CDR3 here is CASSFVDSSYEQYF. The CDR3 DNA follows: TGTGCCAGCAGCTTCGTAGACAGCTCCTACGAGCAGTACTTC. The V call is TRBV11-3, the J call TRBJ2-7, with TRBD1 as a possible D gene (5 bases). The CDR3 totals 14 residues. V gave up 3 bases and J gave up 0 bases, with 9 bases separating them. Looked up from germline, CDR1 is SGHNT and CDR2 is YENEEA.

The chain combines TRBV30 with TRBJ2-5, with D possibly matching TRBD1 (5 bases). The CDR3 runs to 15 residues. Germline V gene lookup returns CDR1 GTSNPN and CDR2 SVGIG (reference sequence). V lost 6 bases and J 0 bases, leaving 17 bases between the germline ends. CDR3 loop: CACSPGQGNQETQYF. CDR3 nucleotides: TGTGCCTGCTCCCCCGGGCAGGGAAACCAAGAGACCCAGTACTTC.

This clone appeared a single time. This chain connects TRBV2 to TRBJ2-2, with 9 bases lining up with TRBD1. J was trimmed by 6 bases and V by 5 bases; bases with no gene match: 10. The CDR3 runs 16 residues. Germline V gene sequence: CDR1 SNHLY, CDR2 FYNNEI. CDR3 sequence (DNA): TGTGCCAGCAGTCCCCCCGGGACAGGGAAGGCCGGGGAGCTGTTTTTT. This gives the protein CASSPPGTGKAGELFF.

The chain has TRBV6-5 and TRBJ2-7; D uncertain. CDR1 is MNHEY and CDR2 is SVGAGI in the germline V gene. V dropped 6 bases and J dropped 0 bases, with 9 bases sitting between them. This CDR3 is built from 13 residues. This CDR3 reads CASSHHGSYEQYF. CDR3 DNA: TGTGCCAGCAGCCACCATGGCTCCTACGAGCAGTACTTC.

The chain employs TRBV5-8 and TRBJ1-5, with TRBD1 matching 7 bases. The CDR3 is 18 amino acids. Looked up from germline, CDR1 is SGHTS and CDR2 is YDEGEE. The V segment lost 4 bases and the J segment 5 bases; nucleotides outside the gene matches: 18. The CDR3 is CASSPPGQLSLGDQPQHF. CDR3 nucleotide sequence: TGTGCCAGCAGCCCCCCGGGACAGTTATCTCTGGGAGATCAGCCCCAGCATTTT.

The rearrangement uses TRBV15 and TRBJ2-3, with D possibly being TRBD2 (5 bases). The CDR3 has 14 residues. V lost 1 base and J lost 1, with 6 bases in between. CDR1 is LNHNV, CDR2 YYDKDF, per germline (reference sequence). The CDR3, as DNA: TGTGCCACCAGCAGAGTACTAGGCACAGATACGCAGTATTTT. Its translation is CATSRVLGTDTQYF.

This sequence joins TRBV15 and TRBJ1-2, with D maybe TRBD1 (6 bases). The V gene lost 1 base and the J gene lost 2 bases, with 8 bases spanning the gap. This CDR3 has 14 residues. The germline CDR1 and CDR2 sequences are LNHNV and YYDKDF (reference sequence). The DNA for the CDR3 is TGTGCCACCAGCAGAGGAGGGGGAAACTATGGCTACACCTTC. Protein product: CATSRGGGNYGYTF.

V usage is TRBV18 and J usage is TRBJ2-7; 10 bases map to TRBD1. Trimming at V came to 1 base and at J to 4 bases, leaving 13 bases not matched to a gene. Germline V CDR1 and CDR2: KGHSH, LQKENI. The CDR3 contains 18 residues. The CDR3 region is CASSPRQGARIAEYEQYF. As DNA, the CDR3 is TGTGCCAGCTCACCACGACAGGGGGCTCGGATTGCGGAATACGAGCAGTACTTC.

CDR3 loop: CASSEAELSEQYF. The CDR3 coding sequence is TGTGCCAGCAGTGAAGCGGAGCTCTCTGAGCAGTACTTC. The chain employs TRBV6-5 and TRBJ2-7; tentatively, D is TRBD2 (5 bases). CDR3 size: 13 residues. The V and J ends lost 5 bases and 7 bases respectively, with 15 bases between them. Germline lookup yields CDR1 MNHEY and CDR2 SVGAGI.

The rearrangement joins TRBV2 to TRBJ2-2; no reliable D call. Germline V CDR1 and CDR2: SNHLY, FYNNEI. The V and J ends lost 5 bases and 7 bases respectively, with 8 bases between them. The CDR3 has 12 amino acids. CDR3 sequence reads: CASSSGGGELFF. Here the CDR3 DNA reads TGTGCCAGCAGTTCAGGTGGCGGGGAGCTGTTTTTT.

The rearrangement joins TRBV2 to TRBJ2-7, with 11 bases identical to TRBD2. Looked up from germline, CDR1 is SNHLY and CDR2 is FYNNEI. CDR3 length: 15 amino acids. With V trimmed by 5 bases and J by 0 bases, 3 bases remained unmatched. CDR3 in amino acids: CASSRTSGSSYEQYF. The CDR3 coding sequence is TGTGCCAGCAGTCGTACTAGCGGGAGCTCCTACGAGCAGTACTTC.

The chain has TRBV28 and TRBJ1-4; no clear D gene. Germline V gene data show CDR1 as MDHEN and CDR2 as SYDVKM. V lost 6 bases to trimming and J lost 4 bases, with 12 bases between them. This CDR3 region has 14 residues. The CDR3 coding sequence is TGTGCCAGCAGGAACCCAGCCTTTAATGAAAAACTGTTTTTT. This encodes CASRNPAFNEKLFF. The variable domain in full, with the rest retrieved from reference TRBV28 and TRBJ1-4, is DVKVTQSSRYLVKRTGEKVFLECVQDMDHENMFWYRQDPGLGLRLIYFSYDVKMKEKGDIPEGYSVSREKKERFSLILESASTNQTSMYLCASRNPAFNEKLFFGSGTQLSVL.

The chain couples TRBV2 to TRBJ2-2; 7 bases are shared with TRBD2. Germline V gene sequence: CDR1 SNHLY, CDR2 FYNNEI. V lost 11 bases and J lost 4; bases outside the gene matches: 13. The CDR3 spans 15 residues. DNA of the CDR3: TGTGCCGCAGAAACTAGGGCGGGAGCCACCGGGGAGCTGTTTTTT. This gives the protein CAAETRAGATGELFF.

The rearrangement links TRBV4-1 to TRBJ1-4; D not resolved. V was clipped by 1 base and J by 2 bases, with 11 bases between them. The germline V gene encodes CDR1 MGHRA and CDR2 YSYEKL. The CDR3 contains 16 residues. CDR3 coding DNA: TGCGCCAGCAGCCAAGGGAGGTTAAGTACTAATGAAAAACTGTTTTTT. It translates to CASSQGRLSTNEKLFF.

The V gene is TRBV18, the J gene TRBJ2-5; 9 positions match TRBD1. The J call may be wrong; the DNA end is better matched by TRBJ2-7. This CDR3 is built from 16 residues. The germline V gene encodes CDR1 KGHSH and CDR2 LQKENI. The CDR3: CASSPGTGTGPLEQYF. CDR3 in DNA: TGTGCCAGCTCACCTGGGACCGGGACAGGGCCCCTCGAGCAGTACTTC.

The chain combines TRBV30 with TRBJ2-7, with no clear D. V was cut by 3 bases and J by 3 bases, with 12 bases left in between. The CDR3 length is 13 residues. Germline V gene lookup returns CDR1 GTSNPN and CDR2 SVGIG (reference sequence). Written as DNA, the CDR3 is TGTGCCTGGAGCAAGGGAACCCTCTACGAGCAGTACTTC. The encoded protein is CAWSKGTLYEQYF.